The clone carrying this T cell receptor beta chain was picked up a small number of times. This record comes from a study of identical twins' blood T cells. A single record per CDR3 protein comes from TCRdb applying MiXCR to the 5' RACE reads. The data hold fewer than 450,000 distinct CDR3 sequences, with over 25% observed a single time. CDR3 size: 17 residues. The germline CDR1 and CDR2 sequences are SQVTM and ANQGSEA. Sample: PBMCs. The sequence was obtained from a woman aged 18-55 years in good health. The rearrangement joins TRBV29-1 to TRBJ2-1; 9 bases align to TRBD2. The CDR3 spells CIIVMWGLAGPYNEQFF. CDR3 nucleotide sequence: TGCATCATAGTCATGTGGGGGCTAGCGGGACCATACAATGAGCAGTTCTTC.